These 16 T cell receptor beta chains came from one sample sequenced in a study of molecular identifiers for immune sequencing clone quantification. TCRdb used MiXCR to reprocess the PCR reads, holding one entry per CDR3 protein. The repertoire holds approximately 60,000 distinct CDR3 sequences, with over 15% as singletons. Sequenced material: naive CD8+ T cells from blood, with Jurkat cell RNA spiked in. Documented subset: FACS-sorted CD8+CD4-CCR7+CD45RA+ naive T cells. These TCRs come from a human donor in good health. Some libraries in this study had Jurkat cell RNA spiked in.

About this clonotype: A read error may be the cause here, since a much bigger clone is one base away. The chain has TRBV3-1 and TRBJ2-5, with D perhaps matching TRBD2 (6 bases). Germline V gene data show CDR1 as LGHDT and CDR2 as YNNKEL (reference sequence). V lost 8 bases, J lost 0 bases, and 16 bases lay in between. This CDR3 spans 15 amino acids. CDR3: CASAKGGLHQETQYF. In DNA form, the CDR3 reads TGTGCCAGCGCAAAGGGAGGCCTGCACCAAGAGACCCAGTACTTC.

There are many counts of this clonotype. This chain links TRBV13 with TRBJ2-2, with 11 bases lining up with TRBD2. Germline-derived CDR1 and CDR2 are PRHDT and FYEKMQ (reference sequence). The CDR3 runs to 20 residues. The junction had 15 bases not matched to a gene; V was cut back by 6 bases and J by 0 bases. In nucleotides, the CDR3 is TGTGCCAGCAGAGCTACACCGGGACTAGCGGAACTCGCGAACACCGGGGAGCTGTTTTTT. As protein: CASRATPGLAELANTGELFF.

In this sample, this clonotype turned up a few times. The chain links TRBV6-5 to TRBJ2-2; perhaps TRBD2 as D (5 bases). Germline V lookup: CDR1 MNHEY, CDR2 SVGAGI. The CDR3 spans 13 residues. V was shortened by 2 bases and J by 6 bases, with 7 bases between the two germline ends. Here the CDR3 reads CASSYRGSGELFF. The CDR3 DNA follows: TGTGCCAGCAGTTACCGGGGATCCGGGGAGCTGTTTTTT.

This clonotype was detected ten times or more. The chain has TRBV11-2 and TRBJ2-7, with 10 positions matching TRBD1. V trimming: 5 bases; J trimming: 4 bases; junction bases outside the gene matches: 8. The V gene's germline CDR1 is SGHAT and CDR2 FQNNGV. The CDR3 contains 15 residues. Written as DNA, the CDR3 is TGTGCCAGCAGCCTCCCGGGACAGGGGACTTACGAGCAGTACTTC. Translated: CASSLPGQGTYEQYF.

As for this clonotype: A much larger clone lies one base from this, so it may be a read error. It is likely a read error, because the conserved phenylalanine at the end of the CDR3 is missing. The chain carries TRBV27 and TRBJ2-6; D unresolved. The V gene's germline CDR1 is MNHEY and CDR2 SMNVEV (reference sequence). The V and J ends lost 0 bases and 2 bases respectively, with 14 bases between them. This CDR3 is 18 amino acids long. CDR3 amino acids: CASSLSPGFLTGANVLTS. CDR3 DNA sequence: TGTGCCAGCAGTTTATCCCCCGGTTTCCTGACTGGGGCCAACGTCCTGACTTCC.

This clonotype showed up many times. The CDR3 DNA reads as TGTGCCAGCAGCCCCCCTGGGGCGGGGGCAATGGGAAACATTCAGTACTTC. Translated, it gives CASSPPGAGAMGNIQYF. V is TRBV11-2 and J is TRBJ2-4; a weak D match, TRBD2 (7 bases). Germline V gene data show CDR1 as SGHAT and CDR2 as FQNNGV. CDR3 length equals 17 residues. Trimming shortened V by 5 bases and J by 6 bases, and 23 bases separated the two germline ends.

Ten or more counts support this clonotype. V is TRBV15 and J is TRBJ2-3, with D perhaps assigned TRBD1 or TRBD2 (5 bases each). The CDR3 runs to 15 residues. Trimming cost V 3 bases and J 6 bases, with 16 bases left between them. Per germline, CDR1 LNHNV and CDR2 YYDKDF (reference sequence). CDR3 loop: CATSSTRWGGDTQYF. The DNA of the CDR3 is TGTGCCACCAGCAGTACTAGGTGGGGCGGGGATACGCAGTATTTT.

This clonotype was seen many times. The CDR3 nucleotides read TGTGCCAGCAGCCCGAAGACACCACAGGGAGTAAACACAGATACGCAGTATTTT. It encodes CASSPKTPQGVNTDTQYF. The gene calls are TRBV7-9 and TRBJ2-3; D may be TRBD1 (6 bases). The V end lost 5 bases, the J end lost 2 bases, and 23 bases lay between the germline ends. Germline loops: CDR1 SEHNR, CDR2 FQNEAQ (reference sequence). CDR3 size: 18 residues.

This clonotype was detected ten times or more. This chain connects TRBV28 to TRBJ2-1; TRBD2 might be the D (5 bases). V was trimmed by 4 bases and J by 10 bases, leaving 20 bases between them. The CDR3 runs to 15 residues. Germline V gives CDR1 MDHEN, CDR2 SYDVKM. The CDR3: CASSSRTLAAIEQFF. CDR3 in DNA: TGTGCCAGCAGTTCCCGAACCCTAGCTGCCATCGAGCAGTTCTTC.

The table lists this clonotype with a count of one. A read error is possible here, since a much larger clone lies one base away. This CDR3 is CASRDTRGIYNEQFF. CDR3 in DNA: TGTGCCAGCAGAGATACCAGGGGTATCTACAATGAGCAGTTCTTC. The gene calls are TRBV12-3 or TRBV12-4 and TRBJ2-1; possibly TRBD1 for D (6 bases). The CDR3 loop spans 15 amino acids. The V gene lost 6 bases and the J gene lost 3 bases, with 15 bases spanning the gap.

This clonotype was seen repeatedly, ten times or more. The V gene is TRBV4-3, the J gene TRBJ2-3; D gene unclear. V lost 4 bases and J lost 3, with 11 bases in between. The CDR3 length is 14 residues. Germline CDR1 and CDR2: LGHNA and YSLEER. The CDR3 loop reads CASSRNSFTDTQYF. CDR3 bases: TGCGCCAGCAGCCGGAATAGTTTTACAGATACGCAGTATTTT.

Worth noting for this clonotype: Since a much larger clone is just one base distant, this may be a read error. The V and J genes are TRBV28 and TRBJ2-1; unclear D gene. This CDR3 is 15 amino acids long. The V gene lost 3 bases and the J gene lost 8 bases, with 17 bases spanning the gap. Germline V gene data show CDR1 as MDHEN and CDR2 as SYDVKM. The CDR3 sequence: CASSLVLADSDEQFF. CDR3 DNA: TGTGCCAGCAGTTTGGTATTGGCTGATTCCGATGAGCAGTTCTTC.

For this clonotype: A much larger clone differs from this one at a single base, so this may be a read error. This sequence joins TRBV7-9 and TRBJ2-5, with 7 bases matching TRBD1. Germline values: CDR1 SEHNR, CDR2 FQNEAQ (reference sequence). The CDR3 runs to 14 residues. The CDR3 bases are TGTGCCAGCAGCTCCTGGGACAGACAAGAGGCCCAGTACTTC. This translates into CASSSWDRQEAQYF.

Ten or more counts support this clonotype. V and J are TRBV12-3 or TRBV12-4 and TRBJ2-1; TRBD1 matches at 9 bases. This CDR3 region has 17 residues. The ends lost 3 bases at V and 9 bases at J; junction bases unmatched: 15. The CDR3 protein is CASSFLDRGSRAAEQFF. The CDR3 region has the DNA TGTGCCAGCAGTTTTTTGGACAGGGGTTCTCGCGCGGCTGAGCAGTTCTTC.

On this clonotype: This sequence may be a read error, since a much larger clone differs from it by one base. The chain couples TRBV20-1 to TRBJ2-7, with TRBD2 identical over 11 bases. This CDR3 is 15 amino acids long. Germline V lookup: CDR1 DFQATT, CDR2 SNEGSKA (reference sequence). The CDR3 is CNAEASGRSSYEQYF. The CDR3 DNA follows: TGCAATGCCGAAGCTAGCGGGAGGTCCTCCTACGAGCAGTACTTC.

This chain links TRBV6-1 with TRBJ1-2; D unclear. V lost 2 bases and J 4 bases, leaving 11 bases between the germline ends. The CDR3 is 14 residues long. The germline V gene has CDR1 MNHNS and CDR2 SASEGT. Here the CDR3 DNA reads TGTGCCAGCAGTGAACTGGGGTTGGCCTATGGCTACACCTTC. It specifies CASSELGLAYGYTF.